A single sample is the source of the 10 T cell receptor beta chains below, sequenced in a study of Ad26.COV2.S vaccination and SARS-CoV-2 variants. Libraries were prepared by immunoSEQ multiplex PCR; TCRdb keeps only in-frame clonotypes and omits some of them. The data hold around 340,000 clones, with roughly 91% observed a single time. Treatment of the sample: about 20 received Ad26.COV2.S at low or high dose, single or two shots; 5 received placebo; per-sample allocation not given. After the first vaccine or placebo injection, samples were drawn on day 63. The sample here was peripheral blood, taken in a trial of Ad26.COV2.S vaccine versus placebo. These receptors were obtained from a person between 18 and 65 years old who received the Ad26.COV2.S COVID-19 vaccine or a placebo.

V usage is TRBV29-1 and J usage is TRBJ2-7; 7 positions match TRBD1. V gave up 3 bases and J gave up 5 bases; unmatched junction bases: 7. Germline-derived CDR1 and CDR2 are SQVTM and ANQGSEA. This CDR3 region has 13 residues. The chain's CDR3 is CSVDEAGGNEQYF. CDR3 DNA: TGCAGCGTTGACGAAGCAGGGGGAAACGAGCAGTACTTC.

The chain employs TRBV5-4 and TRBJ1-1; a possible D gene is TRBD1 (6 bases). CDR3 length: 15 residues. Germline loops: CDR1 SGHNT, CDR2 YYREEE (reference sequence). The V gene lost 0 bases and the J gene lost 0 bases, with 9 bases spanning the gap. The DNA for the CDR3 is TGTGCCAGCAGCTTGGTTCAGGGGTTGAACACTGAAGCTTTCTTT. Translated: CASSLVQGLNTEAFF.

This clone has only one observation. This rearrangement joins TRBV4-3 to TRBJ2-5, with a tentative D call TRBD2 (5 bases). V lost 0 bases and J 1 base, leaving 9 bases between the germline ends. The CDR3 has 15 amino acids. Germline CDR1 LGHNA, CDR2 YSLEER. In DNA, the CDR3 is TGCGCCAGCAGCCAAGATCGAGGGATCCAAGAGACCCAGTACTTC. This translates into CASSQDRGIQETQYF.

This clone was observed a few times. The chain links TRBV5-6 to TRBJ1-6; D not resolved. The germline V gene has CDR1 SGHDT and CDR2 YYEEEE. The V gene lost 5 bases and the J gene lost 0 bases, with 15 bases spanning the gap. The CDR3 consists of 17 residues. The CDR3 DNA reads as TGTGCCAGCAGTCGGAACAGCGTAAGCTCCTATAATTCACCCCTCCACTTT. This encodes CASSRNSVSSYNSPLHF.

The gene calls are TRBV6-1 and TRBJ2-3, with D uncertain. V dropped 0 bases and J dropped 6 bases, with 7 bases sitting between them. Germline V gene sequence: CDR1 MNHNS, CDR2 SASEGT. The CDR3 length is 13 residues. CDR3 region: CASSEAPLDTQYF. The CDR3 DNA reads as TGTGCCAGCAGTGAAGCCCCCCTTGATACGCAGTATTTT.

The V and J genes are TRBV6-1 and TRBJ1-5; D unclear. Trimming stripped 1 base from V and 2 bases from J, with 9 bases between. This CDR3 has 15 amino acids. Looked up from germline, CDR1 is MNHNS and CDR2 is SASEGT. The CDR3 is CASSEGAARNQPQHF. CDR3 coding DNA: TGTGCCAGCAGTGAAGGTGCAGCCCGCAATCAGCCCCAGCATTTT.

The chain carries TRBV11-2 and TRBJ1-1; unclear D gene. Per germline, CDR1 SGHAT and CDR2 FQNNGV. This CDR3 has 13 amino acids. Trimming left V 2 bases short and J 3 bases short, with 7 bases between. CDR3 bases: TGTGCCAGCAGCTTAATGGAGGACACTGAAGCTTTCTTT. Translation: CASSLMEDTEAFF.

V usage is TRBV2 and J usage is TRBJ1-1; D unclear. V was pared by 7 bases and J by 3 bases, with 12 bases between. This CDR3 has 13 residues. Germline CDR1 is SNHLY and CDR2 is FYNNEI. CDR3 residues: CASIDTLDTEAFF. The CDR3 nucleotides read TGTGCCAGCATTGACACCCTGGACACTGAAGCTTTCTTT. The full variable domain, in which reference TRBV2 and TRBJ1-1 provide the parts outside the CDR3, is EPEVTQTPSHQVTQMGQEVILRCVPISNHLYFYWYRQILGQKVEFLVSFYNNEISEKSEIFDDQFSVERPDGSNFTLKIRSTKLEDSAMYFCASIDTLDTEAFFGQGTRLTVV.

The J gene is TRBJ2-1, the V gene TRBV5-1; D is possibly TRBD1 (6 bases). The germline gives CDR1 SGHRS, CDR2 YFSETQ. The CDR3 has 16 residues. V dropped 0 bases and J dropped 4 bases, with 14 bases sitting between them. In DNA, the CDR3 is TGCGCCAGCAGCTTGGTGACGGGACACCTATACAATGAGCAGTTCTTC. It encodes CASSLVTGHLYNEQFF.

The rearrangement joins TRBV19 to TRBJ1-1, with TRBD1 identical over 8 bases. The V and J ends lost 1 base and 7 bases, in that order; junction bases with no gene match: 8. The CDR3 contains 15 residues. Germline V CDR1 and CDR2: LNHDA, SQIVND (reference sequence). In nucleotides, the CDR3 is TGTGCCAGTAGTATAGCAGGACAGGGAGGCGGTGAAGCTTTCTTT. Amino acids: CASSIAGQGGGEAFF.